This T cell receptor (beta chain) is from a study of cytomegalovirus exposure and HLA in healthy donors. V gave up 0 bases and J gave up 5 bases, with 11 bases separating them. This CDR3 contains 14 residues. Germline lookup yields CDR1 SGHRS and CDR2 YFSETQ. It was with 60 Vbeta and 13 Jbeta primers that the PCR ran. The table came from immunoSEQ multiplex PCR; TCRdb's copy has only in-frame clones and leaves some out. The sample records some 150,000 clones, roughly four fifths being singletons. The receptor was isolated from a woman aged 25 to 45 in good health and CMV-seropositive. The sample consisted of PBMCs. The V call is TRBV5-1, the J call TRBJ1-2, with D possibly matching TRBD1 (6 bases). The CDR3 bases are TGCGCCAGCAGCTTGGGGGACAAGGGGTATGGCTACACCTTC. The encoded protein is CASSLGDKGYGYTF.